This T cell receptor beta chain was documented in a study of blood T cell repertoires in COVID-19. Sequenced by immunoSEQ multiplex PCR; TCRdb stores in-frame clones only, minus some. The sample contains about 330,000 clones, 85% to 90% of which appear only once. The TCR sequence derives from a woman aged 45-60 years with active or convalescent COVID-19. The sequencing input was peripheral blood.

CDR3 nucleotides: TGCGCCAGCAGCCCATCGACTAGCTGGAATGAGCAGTTCTTC. It translates to CASSPSTSWNEQFF. The V and J genes are TRBV4-1 and TRBJ2-1, with TRBD2 matching over 7 bases. Trimming at V came to 4 bases and at J to 7 bases, leaving 7 bases not matched to a gene. The CDR3 length is 14 residues. Germline-derived CDR1 and CDR2 are MGHRA and YSYEKL.